This T cell receptor beta chain comes out of a study of T cell responses to AZD1222 COVID-19 vaccine (dated by TCRdb to the early 2020s). About the study as a whole: TCR sequencing was performed for 230 to 250 trial participants, of whom roughly 200 were given two doses of AZD1222 and around 25 were given two doses of MenACWY control vaccine. Trial participants were enrolled by age into 18-55, 56-69 and 70-plus year subgroups, with about 150, 27 and 61 TCR-sequenced participants respectively. Broader findings and caveats from the paper: Participants were mostly white British and included more females than males, and it was suggested by the authors that clonal diversity may have been underestimated. Because no samples from the day 14 peak response were available, repertoires could be characterized only after the peak T cell response. Conclusions about previously exposed vaccinees are limited because only a handful of AZD1222 recipients were SARS-CoV-2 seropositive at baseline. In the small 56-69-year group, the increase in depth fell short of significance, most likely because of low power. Reportedly, close to half of the unique spike-specific TCRs recognized epitopes lying outside the regions that are mutated in the B.1.351 and B.1.1.7 variants. After two AZD1222 doses, spike-specific TCR breadth and depth were significantly higher than at day 0 and than in MenACWY recipients. The vaccine-associated CD4 TCRs covered the entire spike protein, and the dominant responses fell in regions 160-218 and 743-854.

This clone was observed a handful of times. Its antigen remains undetermined. No qualities accompany the bases; no much larger clone lies one base away. The label giving this sample's time point can be read as: about 28 days (+/-7) after the second vaccine dose. AZD1222 recipients whose second dose came at about 4 weeks and those whose second dose came at about 12 weeks were combined into one group, since spike-specific TCR depth and breadth did not differ between the two schedules. Vaccinee samples came from UK trials COV001 and COV002, including a single-blind randomized controlled phase 2/3 trial of AZD1222 (ChAdOx1 nCoV-19) in healthy adults. Trial participant PBMC samples were collected at day 0 and day 28 after the second dose for TCRbeta chain sequencing. The CDR3 regions of human TCRbeta chains were subjected to immunosequencing. The published analysis was carried out like this. TCRs in the repertoires were matched against a reference library of SARS-CoV-2-specific TCRs that had been generated with the MIRA antigen-specificity platform. Breadth was defined as the fraction of unique TCRs that were SARS-CoV-2-associated, and depth was defined as the fraction of total T cells that were SARS-CoV-2-associated. Each spike-specific TCR was assigned to its reactive spike region and to a CD4 or CD8 class using the MIRA data. Log10-transformed breadth and depth values were compared by one-way ANOVA with Sidak's multiple comparisons tests. TCRdb limited this immuneACCESS table to in-frame rearrangements with V and J called. A share of clones is missing; checked studies link under half to unresolved V genes, and the rest is unexplained. The DNA was the basis for D and trimming; V, J and clone size are from that table. The sample includes 70,000 to 90,000 clones, with around 87% observed a single time. 18% of the sample is in the top ten clones.

From its cysteine to its phenylalanine, the CDR3 spans 17 amino acids. The read is trimmed to its CDR3 DNA, 51 bases read in frame from base 1. The starting material was peripheral blood, obtained 28 days after the second AZD1222 dose. The TCR comes from an adult who received the AZD1222 COVID-19 vaccine. Recombination joined TRBV21-1 with TRBJ1-1; the table gives TRBD1 as D, unverified against the DNA. TRBV21-1 is flagged as a pseudogene. In nucleotides, the sequence is TGTGCCAGCAGCAAAGAAAGTGCACAATTGGTGAACACTGAAGCTTTCTTT. Its protein reads: CASSKESAQLVNTEAFF.